The present entry profiles one T cell receptor (beta chain) with its context. What it binds is unknown. The data were obtained in a study of T cell responses to AZD1222 COVID-19 vaccine. The germline CDR1 and CDR2 sequences are LGHDT and YNNKEL (reference sequence). The CDR3 spans 18 residues. Trimming cost V 0 bases and J 1 base; bases outside gene matches: 9. TCRdb's table, derived via immunoSEQ multiplex PCR, lists solely in-frame clones and lacks some. The table includes approximately 74,000 clones, around 78% detected once. Findings and caveats of the study: After two AZD1222 doses, spike-specific TCR breadth and depth rose versus day 0. Of spike-specific TCRs, nearly half reportedly target regions left unmutated in variants. Among the donors, most were white British and more were female, and clonal diversity was possibly underestimated.

This rearrangement joins TRBV3-1 (or the pseudogene TRBV3-2) to TRBJ2-3, with TRBD2 matching 8 bases. The origin of this receptor is an adult who received the AZD1222 COVID-19 vaccine. The sample consisted of peripheral blood, taken 28 days after the second AZD1222 dose. Here the CDR3 reads CASSQEVAGIPRTDTQYF. CDR3 sequence (DNA): TGTGCCAGCAGCCAAGAAGTAGCGGGGATCCCTCGCACAGATACGCAGTATTTT.